This T cell receptor beta chain was recorded in a study of blood T cell repertoires in COVID-19. The wider study: Material from acute and convalescent COVID-19 was sourced from the United States, Italy and Spain.

CDR1 is ENHRY, CDR2 SYGVKD, per germline. CDR3 length: 15 residues. Germline trimming cut 0 bases from V and 4 bases from J; bases unmatched to any gene: 1. Per the original data handling: The assay estimated nucleated cells by amplifying reference gene primers. Profiling relied on immunoSEQ multiplex PCR, and the TCRdb table lists in-frame clones only, not all of them. V and J calls and clone size are copied from that table; D and trimming were computed from the DNA. The sample lists 150,000 to 200,000 clones; approximately 90% were seen once. This clone was seen only a few times. This receptor was identified in a human donor in a cohort sampled during active COVID-19. The V call is TRBV10-3, the J call TRBJ2-1, with TRBD2 matching 9 bases. Material: peripheral blood. This CDR3 is CAISESTSGYNEQFF. In DNA, the CDR3 is TGTGCCATCAGTGAGTCTACTAGCGGGTACAATGAGCAGTTCTTC.